This is a list of T cell receptor beta chains from one sample in a study of a mutant IDH1 vaccine in newly diagnosed glioma. Here immunoSEQ multiplex PCR was the method, and the copy in TCRdb shows in-frame clones only, minus some. Altogether some 22,000 clones are present, 80% to 95% being singletons, with the ten largest covering under 9.5%. Sequences were derived from PBMCs, sampled from a glioma patient treated with radiotherapy, temozolomide or both. These receptors originate from a man aged 30 to 45 with glioma. The CDR3 runs from the conserved cysteine through the conserved F or W. The D gene is left open where the match is weak. Clone size is shown for a subset of rows, as once, few, many or a class of expanded clone.

D,V,size,J,CDR3,DNA
.,TRBV5-4,.,TRBJ2-7,CASSHRDVYEQYF,TGTGCCAGCAGCCACAGAGATGTCTACGAGCAGTACTTC
.,TRBV6-1,.,TRBJ1-1,CASSEHRGSYSTEAFF,TGTGCCAGCAGTGAACATAGAGGCAGTTACTCAACTGAAGCTTTCTTT
.,TRBV7-7,.,TRBJ2-7,CASSPGGTPGSYEQYF,TGTGCCAGCAGCCCGGGTGGGACACCGGGGTCCTACGAGCAGTACTTC
.,TRBV7-2,.,TRBJ2-2,CASSLGRVTAGELFF,TGTGCCAGCAGCTTAGGTCGTGTCACTGCCGGGGAGCTGTTTTTT
.,TRBV12-5,.,TRBJ2-1,CASASAASAGSYNEQFF,TGTGCTAGTGCCTCTGCGGCTAGCGCTGGGTCCTACAATGAGCAGTTCTTC
TRBD1,TRBV5-4,.,TRBJ2-3,CASRSTGYTDTQYF,TGTGCCAGCAGGTCGACAGGGTACACAGATACGCAGTATTTT
TRBD2,TRBV19,.,TRBJ2-5,CASTPRGGQETQYF,TGTGCCAGTACGCCTCGGGGGGGACAAGAGACCCAGTACTTC
TRBD2,TRBV7-2,.,TRBJ2-7,CASSWEGTSVSYEQYF,TGTGCCAGCAGCTGGGAGGGGACTAGCGTCTCCTACGAGCAGTACTTC
.,TRBV6-1,few,TRBJ2-7,CASSEEGSASYEQYF,TGTGCCAGCAGTGAAGAGGGGTCGGCTTCCTACGAGCAGTACTTC
TRBD1,TRBV5-5,.,TRBJ2-5,CASSQNGQGGETQYF,TGTGCCAGCAGCCAAAATGGACAGGGCGGAGAGACCCAGTACTTC
.,TRBV5-6,once,TRBJ1-4,CASSFGGTFARGEKLFF,TGTGCCAGCAGCTTTGGAGGGACCTTTGCGAGAGGGGAAAAACTGTTTTTT
.,TRBV1,.,TRBJ2-6,CTSTPGQGVPGANVLTF,TGCACCAGCACCCCGGGACAGGGAGTACCCGGGGCCAACGTCCTGACTTTC
.,TRBV20-1,few,TRBJ2-3,CSATLRDTQYF,TGCAGTGCCACCCTGAGGGATACGCAGTATTTT
TRBD2,TRBV5-5,.,TRBJ2-7,CASSLAGLAGGEQYF,TGTGCCAGCAGCTTAGCGGGACTAGCGGGAGGCGAGCAGTACTTC
.,TRBV2,.,TRBJ1-1,CASGTLGGTEAFF,TGTGCCAGCGGGACCCTTGGAGGCACTGAAGCTTTCTTT
TRBD1,TRBV11-1,.,TRBJ2-7,CASSSTGSSYEQYF,TGTGCCAGCAGCTCGACAGGGAGCTCCTACGAGCAGTACTTC
.,TRBV14,.,TRBJ2-6,CASSKRLTDSGANVLTF,TGTGCCAGCAGCAAAAGATTGACAGACTCTGGGGCCAACGTCCTGACTTTC
.,TRBV2,.,TRBJ2-7,CASMLGVGYEQYF,TGTGCCAGCATGTTAGGGGTGGGGTACGAGCAGTACTTC
.,TRBV2,.,TRBJ1-2,CASSEQVGVGYTF,TGTGCCAGCAGTGAGCAAGTGGGGGTTGGCTACACCTTC
TRBD1,TRBV10-3,.,TRBJ1-5,CAIIQGQGTGQPQHF,TGTGCCATCATCCAGGGACAGGGAACGGGGCAGCCCCAGCATTTT
.,TRBV30,.,TRBJ1-3,CAWSVPDSGNTIYF,TGTGCCTGGAGTGTACCCGACTCTGGAAACACCATATATTTT
.,TRBV18,.,TRBJ2-7,CASSLRDSPYEQYF,TGTGCCAGCTCACTACGAGACAGTCCCTACGAGCAGTACTTC
TRBD2,TRBV10-3,.,TRBJ2-1,CAIGASGSSYNEQFF,TGTGCCATCGGGGCTAGCGGGTCTTCCTACAATGAGCAGTTCTTC
.,TRBV18,.,TRBJ2-7,CASSPRVHEQYF,TGTGCCAGCTCACCGAGGGTCCACGAGCAGTACTTC
.,TRBV11-3,.,TRBJ1-5,CASSPDTSYSNQPQHF,TGTGCCAGCAGCCCCGACACCTCCTATAGCAATCAGCCCCAGCATTTT
.,TRBV14,.,TRBJ2-5,CASSHTQETQYF,TGTGCCAGCAGCCATACCCAAGAGACCCAGTACTTC
TRBD1,TRBV7-2,.,TRBJ1-5,CASSSRQGGSNQPQHF,TGTGCCAGCAGCTCCCGACAGGGAGGGAGCAATCAGCCCCAGCATTTT